This T cell receptor (beta chain) was identified during a study of blood T cells in healthy people across ages. This CDR3 is 13 amino acids long. The germline gives CDR1 MNHNS, CDR2 SASEGT. V was trimmed by 4 bases and J by 6 bases, leaving 11 bases between them. The study recruited healthy Caucasian donors from Russia who were aged about 6 to 95. Each sample had at least 7 million PBMCs isolated. The use of a sample-barcoded 5' primer and a J-beta primer mix characterized a second PCR of about 7 to 12 cycles. TCRdb reprocessed the 5' RACE reads with MiXCR, giving one entry per CDR3 protein. The top ten clones hold about a fifth of a sample with hundreds of thousands of distinct CDR3 sequences, around 42% of them seen once. This clonotype was picked up one time. Its antigen is still unknown. Points from the study as a whole: Compared with aged donors, long-lived donors showed fewer expanded clones, suggesting selection. Researchers deemed the diversity estimates from one million T cells underestimates.

The sequencing input was blood. The chain uses TRBV6-1 and TRBJ2-3; D not resolved. This receptor was identified in a man aged 55 to 70 in good health. Here the CDR3 DNA reads TGTGCCAGCAGTGCTATCTTTAGGGATACGCAGTATTTT. Its protein product is CASSAIFRDTQYF.